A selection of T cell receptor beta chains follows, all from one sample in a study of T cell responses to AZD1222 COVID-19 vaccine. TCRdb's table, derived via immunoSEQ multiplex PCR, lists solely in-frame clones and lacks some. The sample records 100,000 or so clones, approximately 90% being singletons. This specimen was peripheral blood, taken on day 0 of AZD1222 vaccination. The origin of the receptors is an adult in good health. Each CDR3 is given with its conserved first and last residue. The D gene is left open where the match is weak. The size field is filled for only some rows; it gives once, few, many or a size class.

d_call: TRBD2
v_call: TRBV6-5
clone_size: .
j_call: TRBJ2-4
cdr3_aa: CASSLDTGGAGIQYF
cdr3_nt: TGTGCCAGCAGCCTCGATACCGGGGGGGCCGGCATTCAGTACTTC

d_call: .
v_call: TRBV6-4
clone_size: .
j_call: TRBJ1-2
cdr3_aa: CASSDRDINNYGYTF
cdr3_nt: TGTGCCAGCAGTGACCGGGACATCAATAACTATGGCTACACCTTC

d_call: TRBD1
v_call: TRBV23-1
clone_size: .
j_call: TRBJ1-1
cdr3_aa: CATPTGHGKAFF
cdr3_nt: TGCGCCACCCCGACAGGGCATGGAAAAGCTTTCTTT

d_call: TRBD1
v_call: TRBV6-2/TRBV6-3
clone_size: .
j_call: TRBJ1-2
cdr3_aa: CASSYRQGNYGYTF
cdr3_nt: TGTGCCAGCAGTTACCGACAGGGAAACTATGGCTACACCTTC

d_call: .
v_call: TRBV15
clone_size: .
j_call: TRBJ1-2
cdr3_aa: CATSRVQGNPNYGYTF
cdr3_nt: TGTGCCACCAGCAGAGTACAGGGCAACCCGAACTATGGCTACACCTTC

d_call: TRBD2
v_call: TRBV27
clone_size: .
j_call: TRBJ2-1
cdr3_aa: CASSLTAEGAGGRYNEQFF
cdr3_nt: TGTGCCAGCAGTTTGACCGCCGAAGGGGCGGGAGGTCGCTACAATGAGCAGTTCTTC

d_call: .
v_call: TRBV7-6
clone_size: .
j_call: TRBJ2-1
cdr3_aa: CASSLAPTRRNEQFF
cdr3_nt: TGTGCCAGCAGCTTAGCCCCCACTAGACGCAATGAGCAGTTCTTC

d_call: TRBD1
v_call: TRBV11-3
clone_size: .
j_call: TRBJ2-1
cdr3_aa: CASSSGQGAYNEQFF
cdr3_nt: TGTGCCAGCAGCTCGGGACAGGGGGCTTACAATGAGCAGTTCTTC

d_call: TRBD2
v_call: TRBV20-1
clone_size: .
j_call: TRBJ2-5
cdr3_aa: CSASWRGGPETQYF
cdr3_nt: TGCAGTGCTAGTTGGCGGGGGGGCCCAGAGACCCAGTACTTC

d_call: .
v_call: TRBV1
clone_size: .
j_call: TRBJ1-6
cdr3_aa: CTSSQGGGQGSPDGSPLHF
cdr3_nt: TGCACCAGCAGCCAAGGGGGGGGACAGGGGTCGCCAGACGGCTCACCCCTCCACTTT

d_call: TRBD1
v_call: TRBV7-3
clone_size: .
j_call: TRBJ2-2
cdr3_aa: CASSPTGTDGELFF
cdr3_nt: TGTGCCAGCAGCCCGACAGGGACGGACGGGGAGCTGTTTTTT

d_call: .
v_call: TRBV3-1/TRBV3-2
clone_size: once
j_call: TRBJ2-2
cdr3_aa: CASSQDVASTGELFF
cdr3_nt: TGTGCCAGCAGCCAAGACGTCGCATCCACCGGGGAGCTGTTTTTT

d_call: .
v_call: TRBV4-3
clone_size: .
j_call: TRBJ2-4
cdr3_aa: CASSARGRDIQYF
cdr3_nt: TGCGCCAGCAGCGCTCGAGGGAGAGACATTCAGTACTTC

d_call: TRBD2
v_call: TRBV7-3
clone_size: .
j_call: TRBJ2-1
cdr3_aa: CASSSVAGVAYNEQFF
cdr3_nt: TGTGCCAGCAGCTCAGTAGCGGGAGTGGCGTACAATGAGCAGTTCTTC

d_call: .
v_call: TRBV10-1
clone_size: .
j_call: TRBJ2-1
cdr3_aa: CASTDWRGNEQFF
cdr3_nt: TGCGCCAGCACTGATTGGAGAGGGAATGAGCAGTTCTTC

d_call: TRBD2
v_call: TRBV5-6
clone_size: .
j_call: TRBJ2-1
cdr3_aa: CASSYPGTSDLFYNEQFF
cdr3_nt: TGTGCCAGCAGCTATCCCGGGACTAGTGACCTCTTCTACAATGAGCAGTTCTTC

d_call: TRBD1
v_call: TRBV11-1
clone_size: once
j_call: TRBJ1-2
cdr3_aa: CASSSGQGDGYTF
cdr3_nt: TGTGCCAGCAGCTCCGGGCAGGGGGATGGCTACACCTTC

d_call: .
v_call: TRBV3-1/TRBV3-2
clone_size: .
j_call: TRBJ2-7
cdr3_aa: CASSHPGGYEQYF
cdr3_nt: TGTGCCAGCAGCCACCCTGGGGGCTACGAGCAGTACTTC

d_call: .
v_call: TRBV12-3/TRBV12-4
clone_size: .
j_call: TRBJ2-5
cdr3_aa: CASSRQETQYF
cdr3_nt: TGTGCCAGCAGCCGACAAGAGACCCAGTACTTC

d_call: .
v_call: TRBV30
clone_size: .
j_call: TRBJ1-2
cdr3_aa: CACRIGWGGYGYTF
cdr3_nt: TGTGCCTGCCGCATCGGTTGGGGGGGGTATGGCTACACCTTC

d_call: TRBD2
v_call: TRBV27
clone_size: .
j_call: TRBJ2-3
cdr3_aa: CASSLFGVTSGRAGDTQYF
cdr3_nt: TGTGCCAGCAGTTTATTTGGCGTGACTAGCGGGAGGGCCGGGGATACGCAGTATTTT

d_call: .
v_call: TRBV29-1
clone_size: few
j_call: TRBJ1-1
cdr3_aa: CSVEPTALNTEAFF
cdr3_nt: TGCAGCGTTGAGCCGACAGCTCTGAACACTGAAGCTTTCTTT

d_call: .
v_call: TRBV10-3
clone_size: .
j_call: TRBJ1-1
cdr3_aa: CAISELRADSNTEAFF
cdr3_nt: TGTGCCATCAGTGAGCTACGGGCGGACTCGAACACTGAAGCTTTCTTT

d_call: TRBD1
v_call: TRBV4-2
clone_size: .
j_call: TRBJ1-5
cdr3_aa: CASSQEVTGGDQPQHF
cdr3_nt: TGTGCCAGCAGCCAGGAGGTCACAGGGGGGGATCAGCCCCAGCATTTT

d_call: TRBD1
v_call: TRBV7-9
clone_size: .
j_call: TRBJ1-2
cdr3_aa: CASSWGTAKNPYGYTF
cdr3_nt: TGTGCCAGCAGCTGGGGGACAGCTAAAAACCCCTATGGCTACACCTTC

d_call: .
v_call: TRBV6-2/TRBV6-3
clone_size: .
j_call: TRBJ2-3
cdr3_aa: CASSYLSKSTDTQYF
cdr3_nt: TGTGCCAGCAGTTATTTGTCTAAAAGCACAGATACGCAGTATTTT

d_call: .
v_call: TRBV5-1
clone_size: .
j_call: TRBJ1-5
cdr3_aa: CASSLGSGGNQPQHF
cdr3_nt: TGCGCCAGCAGCTTGGGCTCTGGGGGAAATCAGCCCCAGCATTTT

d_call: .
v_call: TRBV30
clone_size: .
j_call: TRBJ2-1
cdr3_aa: CAWSPPRPPNEQFF
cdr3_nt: TGTGCCTGGAGTCCCCCTCGTCCCCCTAATGAGCAGTTCTTC

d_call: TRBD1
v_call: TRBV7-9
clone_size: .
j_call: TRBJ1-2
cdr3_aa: CASSRPQPGRQGAGYGYTF
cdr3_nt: TGTGCCAGCAGCAGGCCTCAGCCGGGACGACAGGGGGCAGGATATGGCTACACCTTC

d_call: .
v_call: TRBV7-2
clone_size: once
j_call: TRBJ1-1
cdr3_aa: CASSLGRVNTEAFF
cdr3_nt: TGTGCCAGCAGCTTAGGACGGGTGAACACTGAAGCTTTCTTT

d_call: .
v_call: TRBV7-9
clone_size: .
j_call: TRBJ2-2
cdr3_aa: CASSLGSNTGELFF
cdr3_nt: TGTGCCAGCAGCTTAGGGTCGAACACCGGGGAGCTGTTTTTT

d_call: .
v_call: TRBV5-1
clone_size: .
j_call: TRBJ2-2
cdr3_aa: CASSLSTANTGELFF
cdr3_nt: TGTGCCAGCAGCTTGTCTACCGCGAACACCGGGGAGCTGTTTTTT

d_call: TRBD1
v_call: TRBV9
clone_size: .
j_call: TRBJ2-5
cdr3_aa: CASSADGTGGPQYF
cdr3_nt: TGTGCCAGCAGCGCCGACGGGACAGGGGGCCCCCAGTACTTC

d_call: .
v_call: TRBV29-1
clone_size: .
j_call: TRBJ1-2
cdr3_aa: CSVTDTTGRGYTF
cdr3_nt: TGCAGCGTTACAGACACGACAGGACGGGGCTACACCTTC

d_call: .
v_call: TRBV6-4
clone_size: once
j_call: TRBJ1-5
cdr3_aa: CASSDKTAKGPQHF
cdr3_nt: TGTGCCAGCAGTGATAAGACAGCTAAAGGGCCCCAGCATTTT

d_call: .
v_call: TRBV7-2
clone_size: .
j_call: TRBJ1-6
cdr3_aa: CASSLESSYNSPLHF
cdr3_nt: TGTGCCAGCAGCTTAGAGAGCTCCTATAATTCACCCCTCCACTTT

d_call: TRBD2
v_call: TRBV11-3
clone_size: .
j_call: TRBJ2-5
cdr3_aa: CASSWTSGQETQYF
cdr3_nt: TGTGCCAGCAGCTGGACTAGCGGCCAAGAGACCCAGTACTTC

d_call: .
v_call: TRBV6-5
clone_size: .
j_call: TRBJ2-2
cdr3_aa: CASSYSDRNTGELFF
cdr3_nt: TGTGCCAGCAGTTACTCCGACCGGAACACCGGGGAGCTGTTTTTT

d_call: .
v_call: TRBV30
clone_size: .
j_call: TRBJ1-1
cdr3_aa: CAWSKPGGTTEAFF
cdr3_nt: TGTGCCTGGAGTAAGCCGGGGGGGACCACTGAAGCTTTCTTT

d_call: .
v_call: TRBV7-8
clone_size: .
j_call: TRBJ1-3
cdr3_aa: CASSPRGQHLLGTIYF
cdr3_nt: TGTGCCAGCAGCCCCCGAGGACAACACCTGTTAGGGACCATATATTTT

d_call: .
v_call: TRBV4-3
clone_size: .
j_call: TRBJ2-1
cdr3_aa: CASSRTDDNEQFF
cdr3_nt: TGCGCCAGCAGCCGGACTGATGACAATGAGCAGTTCTTC

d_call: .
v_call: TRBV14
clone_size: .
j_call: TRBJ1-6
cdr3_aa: CASSAQEWSPLHF
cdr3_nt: TGTGCCAGCAGCGCCCAAGAGTGGTCGCCCCTCCACTTT

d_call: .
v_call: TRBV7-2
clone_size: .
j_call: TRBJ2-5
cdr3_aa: CASSAAGPETQYF
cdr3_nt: TGTGCCAGCAGCGCGGCGGGCCCAGAGACCCAGTACTTC

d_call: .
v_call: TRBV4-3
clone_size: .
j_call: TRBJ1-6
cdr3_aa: CASSQEPGADNSPLHF
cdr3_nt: TGCGCCAGCAGCCAAGAACCCGGGGCCGATAATTCACCCCTCCACTTT

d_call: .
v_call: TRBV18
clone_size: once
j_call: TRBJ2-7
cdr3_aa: CASSRAVEYEQYF
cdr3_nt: TGTGCCAGCTCACGGGCCGTTGAGTACGAGCAGTACTTC

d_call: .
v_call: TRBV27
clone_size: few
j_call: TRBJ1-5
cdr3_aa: CASSTGRGNQPQHF
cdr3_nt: TGTGCCAGCAGTACCGGGAGAGGCAATCAGCCCCAGCATTTT

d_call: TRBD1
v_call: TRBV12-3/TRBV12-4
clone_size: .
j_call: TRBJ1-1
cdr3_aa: CASRNTGGTEAFF
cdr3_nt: TGTGCCAGCAGGAATACAGGGGGTACTGAAGCTTTCTTT

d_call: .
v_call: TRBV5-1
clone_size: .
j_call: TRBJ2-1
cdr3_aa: CASYRDPYNEQFF
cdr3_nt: TGCGCCAGCTACAGGGACCCCTACAATGAGCAGTTCTTC

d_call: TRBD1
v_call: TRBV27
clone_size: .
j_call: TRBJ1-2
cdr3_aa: CASSDATGGEKGYTF
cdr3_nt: TGTGCCAGCAGCGATGCAACAGGGGGCGAGAAAGGCTACACCTTC